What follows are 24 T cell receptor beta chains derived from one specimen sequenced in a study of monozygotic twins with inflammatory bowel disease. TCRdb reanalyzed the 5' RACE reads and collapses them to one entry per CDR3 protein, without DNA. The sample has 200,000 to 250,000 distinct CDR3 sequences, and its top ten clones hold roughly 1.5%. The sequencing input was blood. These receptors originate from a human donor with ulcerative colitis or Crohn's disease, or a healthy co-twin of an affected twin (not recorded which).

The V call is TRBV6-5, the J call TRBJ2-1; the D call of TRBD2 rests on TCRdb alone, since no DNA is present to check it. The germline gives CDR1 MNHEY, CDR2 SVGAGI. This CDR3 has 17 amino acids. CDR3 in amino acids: CASSSDLAGGPENEQFF.

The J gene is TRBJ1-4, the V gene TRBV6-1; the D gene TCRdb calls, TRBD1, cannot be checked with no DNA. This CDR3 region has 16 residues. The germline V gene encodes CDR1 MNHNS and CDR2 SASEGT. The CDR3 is CASSPLRVATNEKLFF.

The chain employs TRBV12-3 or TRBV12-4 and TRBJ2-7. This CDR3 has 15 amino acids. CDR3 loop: CASSFGQLRSHEQYF.

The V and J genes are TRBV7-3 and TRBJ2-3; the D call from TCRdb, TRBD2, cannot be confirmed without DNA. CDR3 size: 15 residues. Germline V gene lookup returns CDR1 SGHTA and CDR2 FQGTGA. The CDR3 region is CASSISGQRTDTQYF.

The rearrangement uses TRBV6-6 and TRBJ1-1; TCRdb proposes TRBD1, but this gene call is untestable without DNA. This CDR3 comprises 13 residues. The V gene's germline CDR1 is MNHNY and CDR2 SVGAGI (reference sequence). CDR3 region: CASSSTGTTEAFF.

CDR3 residues: CASSAYTGGGSEKLFF. The chain has TRBV11-2 and TRBJ1-4. The CDR3 covers 16 residues. Germline loops: CDR1 SGHAT, CDR2 FQNNGV.

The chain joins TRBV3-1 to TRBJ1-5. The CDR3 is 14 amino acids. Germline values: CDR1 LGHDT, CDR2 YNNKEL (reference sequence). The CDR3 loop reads CASSQAVSNQPQHF.

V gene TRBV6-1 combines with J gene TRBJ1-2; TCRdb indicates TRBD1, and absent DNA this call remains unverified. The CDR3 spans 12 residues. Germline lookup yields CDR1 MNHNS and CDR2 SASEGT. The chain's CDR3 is CASSRQGDGYTF.

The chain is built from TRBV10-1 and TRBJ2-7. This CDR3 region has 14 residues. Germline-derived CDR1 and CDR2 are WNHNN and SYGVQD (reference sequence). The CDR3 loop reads CASALEDGTYEQYF.

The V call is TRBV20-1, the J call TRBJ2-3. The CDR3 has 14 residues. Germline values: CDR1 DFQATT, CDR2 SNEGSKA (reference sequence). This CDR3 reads CSAREMQDTDTQYF.

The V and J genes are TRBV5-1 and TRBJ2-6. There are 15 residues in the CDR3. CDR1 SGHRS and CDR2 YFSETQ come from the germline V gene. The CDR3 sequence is CASSPSLSGANVLTF.

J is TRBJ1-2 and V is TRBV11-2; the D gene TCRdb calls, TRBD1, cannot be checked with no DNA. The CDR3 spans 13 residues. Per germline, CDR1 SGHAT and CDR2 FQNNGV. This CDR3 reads CASSSDRTRGYTF.

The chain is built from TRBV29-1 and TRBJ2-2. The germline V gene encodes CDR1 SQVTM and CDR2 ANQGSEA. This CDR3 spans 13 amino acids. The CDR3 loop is CSVAGDGTGELFF.

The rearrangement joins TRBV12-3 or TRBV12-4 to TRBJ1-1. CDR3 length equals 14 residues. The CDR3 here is CASSALLMNTEAFF.

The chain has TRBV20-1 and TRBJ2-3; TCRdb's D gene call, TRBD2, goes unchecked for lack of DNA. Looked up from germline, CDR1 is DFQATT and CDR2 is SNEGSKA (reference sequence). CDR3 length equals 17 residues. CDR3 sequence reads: CSARQPRSGGATDTQYF.

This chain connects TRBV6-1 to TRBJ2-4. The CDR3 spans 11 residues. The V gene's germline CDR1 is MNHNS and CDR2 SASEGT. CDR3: CATKDRNIQYF.

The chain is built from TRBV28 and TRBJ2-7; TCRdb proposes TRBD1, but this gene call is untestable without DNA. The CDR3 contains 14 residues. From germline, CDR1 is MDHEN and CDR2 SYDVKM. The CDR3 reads CASNSGDRAYEQYF. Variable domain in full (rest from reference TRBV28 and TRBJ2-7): DVKVTQSSRYLVKRTGEKVFLECVQDMDHENMFWYRQDPGLGLRLIYFSYDVKMKEKGDIPEGYSVSREKKERFSLILESASTNQTSMYLCASNSGDRAYEQYFGPGTRLTVT.

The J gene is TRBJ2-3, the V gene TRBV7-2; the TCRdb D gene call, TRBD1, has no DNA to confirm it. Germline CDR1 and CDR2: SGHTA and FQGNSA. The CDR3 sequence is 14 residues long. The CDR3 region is CASSSSPGSDTQYF.

The CDR3 loop reads CASSSTGNSNQPQHF. This rearrangement joins TRBV7-9 to TRBJ1-5; TCRdb selects TRBD1, and the lack of DNA leaves this call unchecked. The CDR3 has 15 amino acids. Germline V gives CDR1 SEHNR, CDR2 FQNEAQ (reference sequence).

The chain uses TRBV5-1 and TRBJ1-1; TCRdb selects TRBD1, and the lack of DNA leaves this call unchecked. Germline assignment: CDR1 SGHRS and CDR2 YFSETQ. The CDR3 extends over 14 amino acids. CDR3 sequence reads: CASSPGREDTEAFF.

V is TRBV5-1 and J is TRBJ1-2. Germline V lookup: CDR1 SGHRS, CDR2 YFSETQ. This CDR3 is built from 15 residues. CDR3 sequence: CASSYSPLRDYGYTF.

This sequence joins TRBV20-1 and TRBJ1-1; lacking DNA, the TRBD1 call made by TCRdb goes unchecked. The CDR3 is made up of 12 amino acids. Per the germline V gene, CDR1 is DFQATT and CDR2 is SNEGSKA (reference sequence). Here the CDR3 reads CSASEGGTEAFF.

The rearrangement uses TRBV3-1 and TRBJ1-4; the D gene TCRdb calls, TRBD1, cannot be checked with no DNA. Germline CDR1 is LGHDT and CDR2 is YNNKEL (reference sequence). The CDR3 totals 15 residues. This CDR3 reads CASSFRTGRGEKLFF. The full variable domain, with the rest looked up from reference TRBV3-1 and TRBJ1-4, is DTAVSQTPKYLVTQMGNDKSIKCEQNLGHDTMYWYKQDSKKFLKIMFSYNNKELIINETVPNRFSPKSPDKAHLNLHINSLELGDSAVYFCASSFRTGRGEKLFFGSGTQLSVL.

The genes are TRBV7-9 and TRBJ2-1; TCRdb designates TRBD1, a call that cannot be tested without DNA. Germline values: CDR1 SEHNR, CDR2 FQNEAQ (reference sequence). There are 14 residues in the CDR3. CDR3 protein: CAVGGTADYNEQFF. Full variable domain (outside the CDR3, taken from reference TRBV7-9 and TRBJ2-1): DTGVSQNPRHKITKRGQNVTFRCDPISEHNRLYWYRQTLGQGPEFLTYFQNEAQLEKSRLLSDRFSAERPKGSFSTLEIQRTEQGDSAMYLCAVGGTADYNEQFFGPGTRLTVL.